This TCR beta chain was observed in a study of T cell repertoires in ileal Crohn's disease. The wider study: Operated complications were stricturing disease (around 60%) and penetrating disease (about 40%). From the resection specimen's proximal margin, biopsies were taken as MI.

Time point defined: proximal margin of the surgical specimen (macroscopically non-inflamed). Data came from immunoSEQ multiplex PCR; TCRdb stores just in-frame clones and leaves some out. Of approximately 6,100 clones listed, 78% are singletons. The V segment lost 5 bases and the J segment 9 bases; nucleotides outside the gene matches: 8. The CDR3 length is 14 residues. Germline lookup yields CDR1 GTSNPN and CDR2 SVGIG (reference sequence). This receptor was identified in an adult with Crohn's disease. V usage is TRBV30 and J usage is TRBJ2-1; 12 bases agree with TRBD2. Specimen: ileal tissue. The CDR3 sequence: CAWGTGLAGSEQFF. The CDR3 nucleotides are TGTGCCTGGGGAACCGGACTAGCGGGATCTGAGCAGTTCTTC.